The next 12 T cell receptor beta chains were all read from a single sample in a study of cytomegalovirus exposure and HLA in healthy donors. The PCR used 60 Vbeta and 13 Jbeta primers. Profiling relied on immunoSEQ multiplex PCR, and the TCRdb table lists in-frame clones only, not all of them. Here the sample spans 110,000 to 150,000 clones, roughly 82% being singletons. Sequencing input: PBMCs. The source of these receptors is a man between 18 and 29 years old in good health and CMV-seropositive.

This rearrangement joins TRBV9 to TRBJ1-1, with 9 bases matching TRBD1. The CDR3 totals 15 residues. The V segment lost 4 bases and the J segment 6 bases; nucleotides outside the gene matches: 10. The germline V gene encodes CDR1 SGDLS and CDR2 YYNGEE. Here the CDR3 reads CASSPQQGALAEAFF. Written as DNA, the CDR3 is TGTGCCAGCAGCCCACAACAGGGGGCTTTGGCTGAAGCTTTCTTT.

CDR3 region: CASSHPVRTVYEQYF. Here the CDR3 DNA reads TGCGCCAGCAGCCACCCTGTCCGGACAGTCTACGAGCAGTACTTC. This chain joins TRBV4-1 and TRBJ2-7, with a weak D call TRBD1 (6 bases). This CDR3 has 15 residues. V was pared by 3 bases and J by 3 bases, with 15 bases between. Germline assignment: CDR1 MGHRA and CDR2 YSYEKL.

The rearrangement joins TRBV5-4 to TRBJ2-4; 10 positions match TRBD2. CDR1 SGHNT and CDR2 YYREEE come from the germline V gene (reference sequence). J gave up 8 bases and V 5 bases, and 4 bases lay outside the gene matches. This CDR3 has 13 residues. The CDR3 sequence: CASRLGLADIQYF. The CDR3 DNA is TGTGCCAGCAGGTTAGGACTAGCGGACATTCAGTACTTC.

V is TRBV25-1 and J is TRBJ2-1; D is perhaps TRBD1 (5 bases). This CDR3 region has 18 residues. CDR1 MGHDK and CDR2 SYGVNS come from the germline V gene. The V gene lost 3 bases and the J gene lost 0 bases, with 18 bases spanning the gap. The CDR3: CASSDPSSGLSSYNEQFF. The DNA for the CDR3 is TGTGCCAGCAGTGACCCAAGCTCAGGGCTAAGCTCCTACAATGAGCAGTTCTTC. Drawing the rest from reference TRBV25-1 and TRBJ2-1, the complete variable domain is EADIYQTPRYLVIGTGKKITLECSQTMGHDKMYWYQQDPGMELHLIHYSYGVNSTEKGDLSSESTVSRIRTEHFPLTLESARPSHTSQYLCASSDPSSGLSSYNEQFFGPGTRLTVL.

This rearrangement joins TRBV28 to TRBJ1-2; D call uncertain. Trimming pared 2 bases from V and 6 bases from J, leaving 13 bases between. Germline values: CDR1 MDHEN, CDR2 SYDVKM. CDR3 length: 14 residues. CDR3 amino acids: CASSLALSPHGYTF. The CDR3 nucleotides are TGTGCCAGCAGTTTAGCCCTATCCCCCCATGGCTACACCTTC.

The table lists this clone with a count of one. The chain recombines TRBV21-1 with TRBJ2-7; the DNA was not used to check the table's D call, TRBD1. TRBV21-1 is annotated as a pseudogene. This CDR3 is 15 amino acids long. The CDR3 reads CASSTTGWSYYEQYF. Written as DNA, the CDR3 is TGTGCCAGCAGCACTACAGGGTGGTCTTACTACGAGCAGTACTTC.

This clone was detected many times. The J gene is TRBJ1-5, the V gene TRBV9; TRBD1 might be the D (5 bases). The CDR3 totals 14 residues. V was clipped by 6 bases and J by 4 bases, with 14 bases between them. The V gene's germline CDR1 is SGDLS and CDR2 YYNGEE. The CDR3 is CASNEGAPNQPQHF. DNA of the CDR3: TGTGCCAGCAACGAAGGGGCTCCGAATCAGCCCCAGCATTTT.

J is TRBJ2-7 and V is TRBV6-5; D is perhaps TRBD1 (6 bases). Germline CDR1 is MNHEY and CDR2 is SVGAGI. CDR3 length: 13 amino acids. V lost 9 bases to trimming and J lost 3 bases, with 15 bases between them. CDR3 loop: CAREGERGYEQYF. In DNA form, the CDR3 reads TGTGCCAGAGAGGGGGAAAGAGGCTACGAGCAGTACTTC.

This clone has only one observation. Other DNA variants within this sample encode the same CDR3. In DNA form, the CDR3 reads TGTGCCAGCAGCTTAGAGCTAGCGGGAGGGGGAGAGCAGTTCTTC. The encoded protein is CASSLELAGGGEQFF. The chain combines TRBV7-9 with TRBJ2-1, with 12 positions matching TRBD2. The J segment lost 10 bases and the V segment lost 1 base, leaving 5 bases of the junction unmatched. The CDR3 is 15 residues long. Per the germline V gene, CDR1 is SEHNR and CDR2 is FQNEAQ (reference sequence).

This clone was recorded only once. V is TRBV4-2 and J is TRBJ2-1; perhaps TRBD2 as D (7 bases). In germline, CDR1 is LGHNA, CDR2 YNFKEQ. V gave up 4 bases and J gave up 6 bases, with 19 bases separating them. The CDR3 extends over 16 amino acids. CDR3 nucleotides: TGTGCCAGCAGCCCGCGGTGGGCGAGGGGGGGCAATGAGCAGTTCTTC. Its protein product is CASSPRWARGGNEQFF.

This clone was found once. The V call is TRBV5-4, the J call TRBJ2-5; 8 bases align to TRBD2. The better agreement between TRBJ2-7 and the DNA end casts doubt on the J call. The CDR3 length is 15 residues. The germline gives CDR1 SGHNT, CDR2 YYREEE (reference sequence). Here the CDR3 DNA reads TGTGCCAGCAGCTTAGGAAGCGGGAGTATGTACGAGCAGTACTTC. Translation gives CASSLGSGSMYEQYF.

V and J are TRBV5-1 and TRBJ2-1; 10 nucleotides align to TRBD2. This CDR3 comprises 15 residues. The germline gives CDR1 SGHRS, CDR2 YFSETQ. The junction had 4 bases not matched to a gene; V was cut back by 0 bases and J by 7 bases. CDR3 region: CASSLEAGGNNEQFF. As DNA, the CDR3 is TGCGCCAGCAGCTTGGAAGCGGGAGGGAATAATGAGCAGTTCTTC.